This T cell receptor (beta chain) was obtained from a study of blood T cell repertoires in COVID-19 (dated by TCRdb to the early 2020s). Turning to the overall study: For ImmuneRACE Cohort 3, a participant was defined as recovered based on two consecutive negative NP/OP PCR tests, clearance by a healthcare professional, or resolution of symptoms. Collaborator samples came from the United States, Italy and Spain and covered acute and convalescent phases of COVID-19. The material from the prospective study consisted of cDNA or gDNA derived from T cells, B-cell-depleted T cells, or PBMCs. Deeply sampled blood TCRbeta repertoires from subjects exposed to, actively infected with, or recovered from COVID-19 were included in the dataset. The repertoires were released in a freely available public database meant as a resource for research on the immune response to SARS-CoV-2. The samples were drawn from two sources: the first 160 participants of the ongoing ImmuneRACE study, and 1,000 to 1,500 subjects contributed by 6 global collaborators. A de-identified subject ID, COVID-19 status, age in years and sex were almost always included in the sample metadata. Where available, HLA class I and class II types were taken from metadata supplied by the sample provider and were not determined by assay-based typing. General study outcomes and caveats: The amount of clinical and demographic metadata varied by source and participant and was provided uncurated.

V trim: 5 bases; J trim: 1 base; unmatched bases: 1. CDR1 is given as SGHRS and CDR2 as YFSETQ, both from the germline V gene. The CDR3 numbers 13 residues from cysteine through phenylalanine. The DNA shown is the 39-base CDR3, in frame from base 1. Participants in the prospective study were aged roughly 18 to 89 years, lived in more than 20 United States geographic areas, and enrolled through a virtual design. To assign participants to cohorts, the prospective study relied on clinical history that participants themselves reported in a screening survey and a study questionnaire. In the prospective study, whole blood, serum and a nasopharyngeal or oropharyngeal swab were collected from each participant by mobile phlebotomists. Participants in the prospective study had the option to provide additional blood draws and questionnaires over a roughly 2-month period. Before DNA extraction, blood samples from the prospective study were shipped at room temperature or frozen.

The immunoSEQ Assay, a bias-controlled multiplex PCR, was used to amplify TCRbeta CDR3 regions from genomic DNA. The authors' pipeline ran thus. The number of nucleated cells in each sample was estimated by amplification of reference gene primers within the assay. Sequence reads were collapsed and filtered to measure the absolute abundance of every unique TCRbeta CDR3 rearrangement. For each sample, productive Simpson clonality was calculated by taking the square root of Simpson's diversity index across productive rearrangements. Not all clones reach the TCRdb copy of this immuneACCESS table, which keeps in-frame sequences only. Checked studies attribute under half of the gap to unresolved V genes and leave the rest unexplained. Clonal size and the V and J genes are those of that table, whereas D and trimming came from the DNA. The sample table lists around 200,000 clones, about nine tenths of them with a count of one. 3% to 3.5% of the sample lies in the top ten.

In the case of this clone: Its cognate antigen has yet to be identified. One base away there is no much larger clone; base qualities are not given.

This receptor was taken from a woman aged 50 to 65 in a cohort exposed to, infected with or recovered from COVID-19 (not recorded which). The sequencing sample was made of PBMCs or T cells enriched from blood (not recorded which). The rearranged segments are TRBV5-1 and TRBJ2-3; 7 junctional bases match TRBD1. The CDR3 is CASRGQGTDTQYF. Here is the DNA: TGCGCCAGCAGAGGACAGGGCACAGATACGCAGTATTTT.